Described below is a single TCR beta chain sequence and its context. These data originate in a study of T cell responses to AZD1222 COVID-19 vaccine. Profiling relied on immunoSEQ multiplex PCR, and the TCRdb table lists in-frame clones only, not all of them. Among 100,000 to 120,000 clones listed, roughly nine tenths were seen once. Between the trimmed V and J ends, which lost 4 bases and 4 bases, there was a span of 17 bases. The CDR3 contains 16 residues. Germline assignment: CDR1 LGHDT and CDR2 YNNKEL (reference sequence). The material sequenced was peripheral blood, taken on day 0 of AZD1222 vaccination. This sequence originates from an adult in good health. The chain couples TRBV3-1 (or the pseudogene TRBV3-2) to TRBJ2-1, with D possibly TRBD2 on 8 matching bases. The CDR3 spells CASSPGGQGGYNEQFF. CDR3 DNA sequence: TGTGCCAGCAGCCCGGGAGGGCAGGGGGGGTACAATGAGCAGTTCTTC.